A selection of T cell receptor beta chains follows, all from one sample in a study of CD8 T cells in Susac syndrome. Using its own MiXCR run on the immunoSEQ multiplex PCR reads, TCRdb lists one record per CDR3 protein. The sample has roughly 80,000 distinct CDR3 sequences, 91% seen once. The material sequenced was CD8+ T cells from PBMCs. Receptor source: a human donor with multiple sclerosis. The conserved cysteine and the conserved F or W are not part of the CDR3 here. D genes are given only for firm matches.

D gene,V gene,J gene,CDR3 protein
NA,TRBV7-9,TRBJ1-1,ASSLFTRAPH
TRBD1,TRBV19,TRBJ1-1,ASTLTGETEAF
NA,TRBV28,TRBJ2-1,ASSSDSNEQF
NA,TRBV6-2/TRBV6-3,TRBJ2-7,ASSYLYEQY
TRBD1,TRBV4-1,TRBJ1-1,ASSQAGQVGATEAF
NA,TRBV4-3,TRBJ1-4,ASSGRWATNEKLF
TRBD2,TRBV28,TRBJ2-5,ASSFPTGLAAPIQETQY
TRBD1,TRBV16,TRBJ2-7,ASSQGTGVYEQY
NA,TRBV7-2,TRBJ2-1,ASRVPWAPYNEQF
NA,TRBV4-3,TRBJ2-7,ASSQPHGLAWGEQY
NA,TRBV9,TRBJ2-7,ASSESGSSYEQY
NA,TRBV6-4,TRBJ2-1,ASSDGHSSSYNEQF
NA,TRBV4-3,TRBJ2-7,ASSQDKSTFYEQY
TRBD1,TRBV11-2,TRBJ2-7,ASSSGGIYEQY
TRBD1,TRBV6-1,TRBJ1-1,ASNPWLRQGRDTEAF
NA,TRBV20-1,TRBJ2-7,SARGWGRNEQY
NA,TRBV5-6,TRBJ1-5,ASSLSGWSNQPQH
NA,TRBV19,TRBJ1-5,ASRLGHLGNQPQH
NA,TRBV4-1,TRBJ2-7,ASSQDPGTYEQY
NA,TRBV11-2,TRBJ2-5,ASSFDPQETQY
TRBD2,TRBV4-3,TRBJ2-5,ASSQGGGRAETQY
NA,TRBV15,TRBJ1-1,ATSSEAPTEAF
TRBD2,TRBV20-1,TRBJ2-1,SARGPGWRGGGGDEQF
TRBD2,TRBV9,TRBJ2-7,ASSVVPLAGHYEQY
NA,TRBV6-5,TRBJ2-7,ASRGPHEQY
NA,TRBV19,TRBJ1-2,ASSQGMHGYT
TRBD1,TRBV6-5,TRBJ1-1,ASSPGGVIAEAF
NA,TRBV19,TRBJ2-1,ASSIVEYNEQF
NA,TRBV2,TRBJ2-1,ASSEGRGSYNEQF
NA,TRBV19,TRBJ1-1,ASSISLAVEAF
TRBD1,TRBV27,TRBJ2-7,ASSSWTGDEQY
NA,TRBV2,TRBJ2-3,ASQPGPEFADTQY
TRBD1,TRBV4-1,TRBJ1-5,ASSQGQGNQPQH
NA,TRBV29-1,TRBJ1-1,SARSLEAF
NA,TRBV7-3,TRBJ2-1,ASSAGPQSLEQF
NA,TRBV11-2,TRBJ2-7,ASSPGLRGPMSYEQY
NA,TRBV28,TRBJ1-2,ASSQGNYGYT
TRBD1,TRBV27,TRBJ1-2,ASSFRTGGDYGYT
TRBD1,TRBV5-6,TRBJ2-7,ASSATGSSYEQY
NA,TRBV11-3,TRBJ2-3,ASSLDLGTQY
TRBD2,TRBV3-1,TRBJ2-1,ASSQDGGAANEQF
NA,TRBV14,TRBJ2-3,ASSPSEEVITDTQY
TRBD2,TRBV12-3/TRBV12-4,TRBJ2-3,ASSAPHGLAGVNGGTQY
TRBD1,TRBV28,TRBJ1-1,ASSFTGGTEAF
NA,TRBV9,TRBJ2-1,ASSVGGGGYNEQF
TRBD2,TRBV3-1,TRBJ2-7,ASSPLAGGTYEQY
NA,TRBV19,TRBJ1-1,ASRNRGTEAF
TRBD2,TRBV9,TRBJ2-7,ASSAEGLAGAFPSYEQY
TRBD1,TRBV19,TRBJ1-1,ASRPDRATTRNTEAF
NA,TRBV3-1,TRBJ2-5,ASSQEGETQY
NA,TRBV9,TRBJ2-1,ASSVGTGPHEQF
NA,TRBV12-3/TRBV12-4,TRBJ2-2,ASSLPAAPGELF
NA,TRBV27,TRBJ1-1,ASRLDGEAF
NA,TRBV24-1,TRBJ2-7,ATSDPYEGRNEQY
NA,TRBV27,TRBJ2-7,ASSLWGTPSYEQY